These T cell receptor beta chains were read from a single sample in a study of PD-1 blockade in classical Hodgkin lymphoma. Assay: immunoSEQ multiplex PCR; the TCRdb copy retains only in-frame clones and omits some. The sample contains 35,000 to 50,000 clones, 65% to 80% of which appear only once. Specimen: peripheral blood mononuclear cells (PBMCs), collected at baseline. Receptors originate from a human donor with classical Hodgkin lymphoma. Both conserved end residues are part of each CDR3. A D gene is named only where the DNA matches it firmly. Clone size is not always given. Where it is, it says once, few, many or a class for expanded clones.

cdr3_length: 15; clone_size: once; d_call: .; v_call: TRBV6-6; j_call: TRBJ2-7; cdr3_nt: TGTGCCAGCAGTTCGCCCACGATCGGGAGCTACGAGCAGTACTTC; cdr3_aa: CASSSPTIGSYEQYF
cdr3_length: 15; clone_size: .; d_call: .; v_call: TRBV21-1; j_call: TRBJ2-3; cdr3_nt: TGTGCCAGCAGCAAAGAATACAGCCGCACAGATACGCAGTATTTT; cdr3_aa: CASSKEYSRTDTQYF
cdr3_length: 17; clone_size: .; d_call: TRBD2; v_call: TRBV30; j_call: TRBJ2-3; cdr3_nt: TGTGCCTGGAGTGGACCCCGTGGAAGCGGGAGTGGAGATACGCAGTATTTT; cdr3_aa: CAWSGPRGSGSGDTQYF
cdr3_length: 14; clone_size: .; d_call: .; v_call: TRBV6-5; j_call: TRBJ1-4; cdr3_nt: TGTGCCAGCAGTTACTTGGGGGGGATGGCAAAACTGTTTTTT; cdr3_aa: CASSYLGGMAKLFF
cdr3_length: 13; clone_size: .; d_call: .; v_call: TRBV7-3; j_call: TRBJ2-2; cdr3_nt: TGTGCCAGCAGCCCTTTCAACACCGGGGAGCTGTTTTTT; cdr3_aa: CASSPFNTGELFF
cdr3_length: 15; clone_size: few; d_call: TRBD2; v_call: TRBV18; j_call: TRBJ2-7; cdr3_nt: TGTGCCAGCTCACCACCCCTAGCGGGGGGCCACGAGCAGTACTTC; cdr3_aa: CASSPPLAGGHEQYF
cdr3_length: 12; clone_size: .; d_call: .; v_call: TRBV28; j_call: TRBJ2-7; cdr3_nt: TGTGCCAGCAGTTTATCAGGTTTTCAGCAGTACTTC; cdr3_aa: CASSLSGFQQYF
cdr3_length: 11; clone_size: once; d_call: .; v_call: TRBV11-3; j_call: TRBJ2-1; cdr3_nt: TGTGCCAGCAGCTTGCGGGGTGAGCAGTTCTTC; cdr3_aa: CASSLRGEQFF
cdr3_length: 14; clone_size: .; d_call: .; v_call: TRBV6-1; j_call: TRBJ1-5; cdr3_nt: TGTGCCAGCAGTGAAGTATCAGGGCGTCGGCCCCAGCATTTT; cdr3_aa: CASSEVSGRRPQHF
cdr3_length: 13; clone_size: .; d_call: .; v_call: TRBV5-6; j_call: TRBJ1-6; cdr3_nt: TGTGCCAGCAGCTTTCGGCCATATTCACCCCTCCACTTT; cdr3_aa: CASSFRPYSPLHF
cdr3_length: 14; clone_size: .; d_call: .; v_call: TRBV27; j_call: TRBJ1-4; cdr3_nt: TGTGCCAGCAGTCGGGGCCGGTCAGCTGAAAAACTGTTTTTT; cdr3_aa: CASSRGRSAEKLFF
cdr3_length: 16; clone_size: .; d_call: TRBD2; v_call: TRBV7-3; j_call: TRBJ2-3; cdr3_nt: TGTGCCAGCAGCTTACAACCGACTAGCTTCACAGATACGCAGTATTTT; cdr3_aa: CASSLQPTSFTDTQYF
cdr3_length: 15; clone_size: .; d_call: .; v_call: TRBV19; j_call: TRBJ2-7; cdr3_nt: TGTGCCAGTAGTATACGGGGTAGCGGTGCCTACGAGCAGTACTTC; cdr3_aa: CASSIRGSGAYEQYF
cdr3_length: 15; clone_size: .; d_call: TRBD1; v_call: TRBV4-3; j_call: TRBJ2-1; cdr3_nt: TGCGCCAGCAGCCTCCAAGAGGGGGCAGCCAATGAGCAGTTCTTC; cdr3_aa: CASSLQEGAANEQFF
cdr3_length: 15; clone_size: .; d_call: TRBD1; v_call: TRBV27; j_call: TRBJ1-1; cdr3_nt: TGTGCCAGCAGTTTATCGACAGGGGTACACACTGAAGCTTTCTTT; cdr3_aa: CASSLSTGVHTEAFF
cdr3_length: 16; clone_size: .; d_call: .; v_call: TRBV4-3; j_call: TRBJ2-1; cdr3_nt: TGCGCCAGCAGCCAAGATCCTGGTAGCGGTGGGAATGAGCAGTTCTTC; cdr3_aa: CASSQDPGSGGNEQFF
cdr3_length: 17; clone_size: .; d_call: .; v_call: TRBV4-1; j_call: TRBJ2-4; cdr3_nt: TGCGCCAGCAGCCCCCAAGAGGGCATAGTAGCCAAAAACATTCAGTACTTC; cdr3_aa: CASSPQEGIVAKNIQYF
cdr3_length: 18; clone_size: .; d_call: .; v_call: TRBV7-6; j_call: TRBJ1-5; cdr3_nt: TGTGCCAGCAGCTTAGCAGCTGACGGGGTCCTGAGGGGACAGCCCCAGCATTTT; cdr3_aa: CASSLAADGVLRGQPQHF
cdr3_length: 13; clone_size: .; d_call: .; v_call: TRBV7-9; j_call: TRBJ1-2; cdr3_nt: TGTGCCAGCAACTTAGCAGGGGACTATGGCTACACCTTC; cdr3_aa: CASNLAGDYGYTF
cdr3_length: 13; clone_size: .; d_call: .; v_call: TRBV19; j_call: TRBJ2-1; cdr3_nt: TGTGCCAGTAGTCCCGGAGGCTACAATGAGCAGTTCTTC; cdr3_aa: CASSPGGYNEQFF
cdr3_length: 14; clone_size: .; d_call: TRBD2; v_call: TRBV27; j_call: TRBJ2-1; cdr3_nt: TGTGCCAGCAGTCGGCCGGGACTAGACAATGAGCAGTTCTTC; cdr3_aa: CASSRPGLDNEQFF
cdr3_length: 12; clone_size: once; d_call: TRBD2; v_call: TRBV6-5; j_call: TRBJ2-1; cdr3_nt: TGTGCCACGGCGGGGCGGGAGGCAGCGCAGTTCTTC; cdr3_aa: CATAGREAAQFF
cdr3_length: 13; clone_size: .; d_call: TRBD2; v_call: TRBV10-3; j_call: TRBJ2-1; cdr3_nt: TGTGCCATCACCCAGCGGGAGTCCGGTGAGCAGTTCTTC; cdr3_aa: CAITQRESGEQFF
cdr3_length: 14; clone_size: .; d_call: .; v_call: TRBV19; j_call: TRBJ2-1; cdr3_nt: TGTGCCAGTAGTTCACCTCTAGGATTCAATGAGCAGTTCTTC; cdr3_aa: CASSSPLGFNEQFF
cdr3_length: 14; clone_size: once; d_call: .; v_call: TRBV7-2; j_call: TRBJ1-5; cdr3_nt: TGTGCCAGCAGCTTTGGCCCCGGGGGACAGCCCCAGCATTTT; cdr3_aa: CASSFGPGGQPQHF